Listed here are 8 T cell receptor beta chains from one sample, sequenced in a study of immune heterogeneity within non-small cell lung tumors. Genomic DNA extracted from bulk tumor tissue served as template. A total of 450 to 700 ng was used per sample. Several biopsies per primary tumor, spaced far apart, were taken during surgery. Samples came from untreated patients having curative surgery for newly diagnosed non-small cell lung cancer. Multiplex PCR amplified TCR beta CDR3 with 32 V and 13 J primers. Using its own MiXCR run on the multiplex PCR reads, TCRdb lists one record per CDR3 protein. The table has 2,500 to 3,500 distinct CDR3 sequences, roughly 27% seen once. Sequences were obtained from lung tumor tissue. These receptor sequences come from a man in his 60s with non-small cell lung cancer.

By proportion, this clonotype is medium-sized (0.01 to 0.1%). The chain is built from TRBV24-1 and TRBJ2-7, with D perhaps matching TRBD1 or TRBD2 (5 bases each). The V end lost 1 base, the J end lost 5 bases, and 11 bases lay between the germline ends. Germline CDR1 reads KGHDR; CDR2 reads SFDVKD. The CDR3 covers 14 residues. CDR3 nucleotide sequence: TGTGCCACCAGTGATTTTGGGGACCCCCACGAGCAGTACTTC. It is translated as CATSDFGDPHEQYF.

This clonotype was picked up a small number of times. J is TRBJ2-3 and V is TRBV29-1, with 9 bases matching TRBD1. CDR3 length equals 14 residues. Germline V gene lookup returns CDR1 SQVTM and CDR2 ANQGSEA. V dropped 6 bases and J dropped 6; count of bases not matched to a gene: 10. Written as DNA, the CDR3 is TGCAGCGTGGGGGACAGGGCCCCGGGGGATACGCAGTATTTT. This gives the protein CSVGDRAPGDTQYF.

This clonotype qualifies as medium-sized. The chain recombines TRBV6-1 with TRBJ2-1; D is unclear. The CDR3 totals 14 residues. Germline V CDR1 and CDR2: MNHNS, SASEGT. Trimming shortened V by 6 bases and J by 6 bases, and 15 bases separated the two germline ends. The CDR3 DNA is TGTGCCAGCAGCCCCCGAGAAGGGTCCAATGAGCAGTTCTTC. Amino acids: CASSPREGSNEQFF.

The chain carries TRBV5-1 and TRBJ1-4, with D uncertain. V was trimmed by 0 bases and J by 6 bases, leaving 9 bases between them. CDR3 length: 14 residues. Germline V lookup: CDR1 SGHRS, CDR2 YFSETQ. CDR3 DNA sequence: TGCGCCAGCAGCTTGGGAGTATCGGATGAAAAACTGTTTTTT. It codes for CASSLGVSDEKLFF.

To note about this clonotype: One end of the junction does not line up with germline, which may come from a read error. The CDR3 here is CASSFWREASYEKYF. Written as DNA, the CDR3 is TGTGCCAGCAGCTTCTGGCGGGAGGCCTCCTACGAGAAGTACTTC. V gene TRBV7-9 combines with J gene TRBJ2-7, with 8 bases identical to TRBD2. Per germline, CDR1 SEHNR and CDR2 FQNEAQ (reference sequence). The length of the CDR3 is 15 residues.

This clonotype was found a few times. V gene TRBV9 combines with J gene TRBJ2-1; tentatively, D is TRBD1 (7 bases). Trimming took off 0 bases at V and 9 bases at J, with 22 bases between the two ends. The CDR3 runs to 17 residues. Germline CDR1 is SGDLS and CDR2 is YYNGEE. CDR3 in DNA: TGTGCCAGCAGCGTAGGCCCCCAGGGGGGAGCGGGTGGTGAGCAGTTCTTC. Residues: CASSVGPQGGAGGEQFF.

The chain is built from TRBV7-9 and TRBJ2-3; D remains unclear. The CDR3 has 14 amino acids. In germline, CDR1 is SEHNR, CDR2 FQNEAQ (reference sequence). The V end was cut by 0 bases, the J end by 5 bases, with 9 bases between. The chain's CDR3 is CASSLASRIDTQYF. Written as DNA, the CDR3 is TGTGCCAGCAGCTTAGCGTCTAGGATAGATACGCAGTATTTT.

By share of the sample, this clonotype is medium-sized. CDR3 sequence (DNA): TGTGCCAGCAGTTTATTGAAGTACAATGAGCAGTTCTTC. Its translation: CASSLLKYNEQFF. The chain employs TRBV28 and TRBJ2-1; D is undetermined. Trimming took off 1 base at V and 4 bases at J, with 5 bases between the two ends. The CDR3 extends over 13 amino acids. CDR1 MDHEN and CDR2 SYDVKM come from the germline V gene. Looking up the rest from reference TRBV28 and TRBJ2-1 gives the full variable domain: DVKVTQSSRYLVKRTGEKVFLECVQDMDHENMFWYRQDPGLGLRLIYFSYDVKMKEKGDIPEGYSVSREKKERFSLILESASTNQTSMYLCASSLLKYNEQFFGPGTRLTVL.